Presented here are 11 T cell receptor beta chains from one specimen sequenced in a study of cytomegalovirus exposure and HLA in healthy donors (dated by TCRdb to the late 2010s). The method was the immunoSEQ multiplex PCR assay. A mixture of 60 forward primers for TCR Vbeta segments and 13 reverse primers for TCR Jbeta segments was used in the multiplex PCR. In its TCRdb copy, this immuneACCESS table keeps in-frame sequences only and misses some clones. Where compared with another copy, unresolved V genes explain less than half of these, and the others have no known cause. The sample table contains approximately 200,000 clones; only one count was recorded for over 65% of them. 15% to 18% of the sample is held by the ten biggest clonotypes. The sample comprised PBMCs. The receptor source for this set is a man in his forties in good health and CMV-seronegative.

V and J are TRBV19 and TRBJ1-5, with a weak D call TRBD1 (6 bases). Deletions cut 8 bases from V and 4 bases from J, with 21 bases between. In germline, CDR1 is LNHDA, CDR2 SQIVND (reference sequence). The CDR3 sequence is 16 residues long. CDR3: CASLGGAPPRNQPQHF. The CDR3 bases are TGTGCCAGTCTCGGGGGGGCCCCGCCTCGTAATCAGCCCCAGCATTTT.

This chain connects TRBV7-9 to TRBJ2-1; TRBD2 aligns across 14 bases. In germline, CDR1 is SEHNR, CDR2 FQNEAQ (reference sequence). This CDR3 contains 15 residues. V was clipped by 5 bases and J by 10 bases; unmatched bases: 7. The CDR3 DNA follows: TGTGCCAGCAGCACCGGGACTAGCGGGAGCAGGGAGCAGTTCTTC. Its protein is CASSTGTSGSREQFF.

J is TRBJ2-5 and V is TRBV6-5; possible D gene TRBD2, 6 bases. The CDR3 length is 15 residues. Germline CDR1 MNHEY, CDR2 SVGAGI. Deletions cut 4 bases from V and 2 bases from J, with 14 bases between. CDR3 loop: CASSFGMGGQETQYF. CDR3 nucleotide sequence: TGTGCCAGCAGTTTTGGGATGGGGGGACAAGAGACCCAGTACTTC.

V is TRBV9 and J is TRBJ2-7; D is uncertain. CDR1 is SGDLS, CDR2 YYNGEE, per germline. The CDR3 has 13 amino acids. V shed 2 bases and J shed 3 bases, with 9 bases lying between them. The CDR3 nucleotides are TGTGCCAGCAGCGTCACCCCCAGCTACGAGCAGTACTTC. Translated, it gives CASSVTPSYEQYF.

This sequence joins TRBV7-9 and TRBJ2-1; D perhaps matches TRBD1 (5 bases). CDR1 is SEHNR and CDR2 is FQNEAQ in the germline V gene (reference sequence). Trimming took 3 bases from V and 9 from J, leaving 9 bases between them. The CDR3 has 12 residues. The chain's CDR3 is CASSLTDTEQFF. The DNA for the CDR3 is TGTGCCAGCAGCTTGACAGACACTGAGCAGTTCTTC.

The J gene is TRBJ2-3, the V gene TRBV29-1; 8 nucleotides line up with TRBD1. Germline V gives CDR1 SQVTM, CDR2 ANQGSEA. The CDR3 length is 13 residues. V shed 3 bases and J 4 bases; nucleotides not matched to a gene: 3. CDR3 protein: CSVEDRVADTQYF. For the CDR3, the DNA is TGCAGCGTTGAGGACAGGGTGGCAGATACGCAGTATTTT.

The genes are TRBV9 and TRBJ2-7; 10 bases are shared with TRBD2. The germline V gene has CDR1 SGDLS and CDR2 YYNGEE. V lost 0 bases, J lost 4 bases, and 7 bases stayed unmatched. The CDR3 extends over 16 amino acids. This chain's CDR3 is CASSVGASGRVYEQYF. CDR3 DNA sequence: TGTGCCAGCAGCGTAGGTGCTAGCGGGAGAGTTTACGAGCAGTACTTC.

The CDR3 loop reads CASSPLGQNTEAFF. In DNA form, the CDR3 reads TGTGCCAGCAGCCCCTTGGGACAGAACACTGAAGCTTTCTTT. This chain connects TRBV9 to TRBJ1-1; tentatively, D is TRBD1 (6 bases). CDR1 is SGDLS and CDR2 is YYNGEE in the germline V gene. The CDR3 loop spans 14 amino acids. V was trimmed by 4 bases and J by 1 base, leaving 11 bases between them. The full variable domain, its missing parts supplied by reference TRBV9 and TRBJ1-1, is DSGVTQTPKHLITATGQRVTLRCSPRSGDLSVYWYQQSLDQGLQFLIQYYNGEERAKGNILERFSAQQFPDLHSELNLSSLELGDSALYFCASSPLGQNTEAFFGQGTRLTVV.

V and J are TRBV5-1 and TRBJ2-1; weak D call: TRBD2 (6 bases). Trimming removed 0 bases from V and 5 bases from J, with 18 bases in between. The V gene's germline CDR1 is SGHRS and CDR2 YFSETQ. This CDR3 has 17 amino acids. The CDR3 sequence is CASSLGRGAGLHNEQFF. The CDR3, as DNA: TGCGCCAGCAGCTTGGGTAGAGGAGCGGGCCTCCACAATGAGCAGTTCTTC. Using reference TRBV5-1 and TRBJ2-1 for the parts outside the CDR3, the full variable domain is KAGVTQTPRYLIKTRGQQVTLSCSPISGHRSVSWYQQTPGQGLQFLFEYFSETQRNKGNFPGRFSGRQFSNSRSEMNVSTLELGDSALYLCASSLGRGAGLHNEQFFGPGTRLTVL.

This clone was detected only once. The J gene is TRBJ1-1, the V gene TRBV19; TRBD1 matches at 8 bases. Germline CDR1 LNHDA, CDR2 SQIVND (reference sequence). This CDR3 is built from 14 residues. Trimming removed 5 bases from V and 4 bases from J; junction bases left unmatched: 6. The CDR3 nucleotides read TGTGCCAGTAGTCCGGACAGGGAAGTCACTGAAGCTTTCTTT. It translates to CASSPDREVTEAFF.

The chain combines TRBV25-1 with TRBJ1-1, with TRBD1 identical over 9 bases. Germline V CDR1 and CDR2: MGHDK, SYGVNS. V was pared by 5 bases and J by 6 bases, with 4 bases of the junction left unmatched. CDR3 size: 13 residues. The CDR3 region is CASSKDRGAEAFF. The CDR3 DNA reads TGTGCCAGCAGTAAGGACAGGGGTGCTGAAGCTTTCTTT. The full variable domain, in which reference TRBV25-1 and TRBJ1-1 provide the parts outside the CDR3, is EADIYQTPRYLVIGTGKKITLECSQTMGHDKMYWYQQDPGMELHLIHYSYGVNSTEKGDLSSESTVSRIRTEHFPLTLESARPSHTSQYLCASSKDRGAEAFFGQGTRLTVV.